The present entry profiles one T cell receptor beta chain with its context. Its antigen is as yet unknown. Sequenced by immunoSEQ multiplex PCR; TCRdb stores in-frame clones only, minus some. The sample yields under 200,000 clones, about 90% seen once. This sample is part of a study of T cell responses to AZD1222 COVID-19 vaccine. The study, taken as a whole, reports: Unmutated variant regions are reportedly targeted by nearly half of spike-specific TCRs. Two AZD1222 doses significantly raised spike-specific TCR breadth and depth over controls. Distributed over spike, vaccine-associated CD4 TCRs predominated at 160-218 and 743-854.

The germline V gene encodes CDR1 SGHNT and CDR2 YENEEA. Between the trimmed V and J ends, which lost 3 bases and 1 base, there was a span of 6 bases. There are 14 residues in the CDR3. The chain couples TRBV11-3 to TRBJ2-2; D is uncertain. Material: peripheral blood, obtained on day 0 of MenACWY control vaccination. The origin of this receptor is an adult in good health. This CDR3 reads CASSFGMNTGELFF. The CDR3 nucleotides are TGTGCCAGCAGCTTCGGCATGAACACCGGGGAGCTGTTTTTT.